This T cell receptor (beta chain) was captured in a study of glioma-infiltrating T cells. Study results and caveats: Tissue-blood divergence was below expectation in non-neoplastic patients, above in gliomas.

Germline V gene sequence: CDR1 SGHAT, CDR2 FQNNGV. The CDR3 extends over 15 amino acids. Trimming cost V 4 bases and J 1 base, with 14 bases left between them. Using RNA template, CDR3s of TCR alpha and beta were amplified with iRepertoire arm-PCR. In TCRdb, the multiplex PCR reads were re-called with MiXCR into one record per CDR3 protein. The sample holds 170,000 or so distinct CDR3 sequences, about 40% seen once. A note on this clonotype: The target antigen is unknown.

Sequenced: glioma tissue, nonneoplastic brain tissue, or PBMCs (not recorded which). This chain connects TRBV11-2 to TRBJ2-7; D perhaps matches TRBD1 (6 bases). The clonotype was recovered from a human donor with low-grade glioma or glioblastoma, undergoing nonglioma brain surgery, or in good health (not recorded which). The CDR3 coding sequence is TGTGCCAGCAGCTCCCACCCCCAGGGGTCCTACGAGCAGTACTTC. It specifies CASSSHPQGSYEQYF. Full variable domain (remainder filled in from reference TRBV11-2 and TRBJ2-7): EAGVAQSPRYKIIEKRQSVAFWCNPISGHATLYWYQQILGQGPKLLIQFQNNGVVDDSQLPKDRFSAERLKGVDSTLKIQPAKLEDSAVYLCASSSHPQGSYEQYFGPGTRLTVT.